A selection of T cell receptor beta chains follows, all from one sample in a study of T-cell memory formation after mild COVID-19. Via MiXCR, TCRdb re-called the 5' RACE reads, giving one row per CDR3 protein. The sample lists around 400,000 distinct CDR3 sequences, less than 25% occurring once. The specimen sequenced was PBMCs or a T cell subset sorted from them (not recorded which). Receptor source: an adult woman who had mild COVID-19 (a few samples of this study predate the infection). Cell type and time point are not known. CDR3s include the opening cysteine and the closing phenylalanine or tryptophan. Each record gives: D gene, J gene, V gene, CDR3 length, clone size, CDR3 DNA, CDR3 protein. A D gene is named only where the DNA matches it firmly. Clone size is given for some rows only: seen once, a few or many times, or a class if the clone is expanded.

>-|TRBJ2-2|TRBV7-2|16|-
TGTGCCAGCAGTCGGGACCGAACTTGGATAACCGGGGAGCTGTTTTTT
CASSRDRTWITGELFF
>-|TRBJ2-3|TRBV7-6|15|-
TGTGCCAGCAGCTTAGCGCCCGACGGATCAGATACGCAGTATTTT
CASSLAPDGSDTQYF
>-|TRBJ1-5|TRBV12-3/TRBV12-4|15|-
TGTGCCAGCAGTCCGCAGGACATGAGCAATCAGCCCCAGCATTTT
CASSPQDMSNQPQHF
>-|TRBJ1-1|TRBV12-3/TRBV12-4|14|-
TGTGCCAGCAGTTCCTCGGACAGCCGCTTTGAAGCTTTCTTT
CASSSSDSRFEAFF
>-|TRBJ2-1|TRBV7-2|12|-
TGTGCCAGCAGCCCAAGGGTAAGGATACAGTTCTTC
CASSPRVRIQFF
>-|TRBJ2-1|TRBV5-1|16|-
TGCGCCAGCAGCTTGGATCCAGCTAGCTCCTACAATGAGCAGTTCTTC
CASSLDPASSYNEQFF
>TRBD2|TRBJ2-2|TRBV7-9|14|-
TGTGCCAGCAGCCCTCGGGGGGAGTCCGGGGAGCTGTTTTTT
CASSPRGESGELFF
>-|TRBJ2-2|TRBV9|13|many
TGTGCCAGCAGCGTAGGGGGCACCGGGGAGCTGTTTTTT
CASSVGGTGELFF
>-|TRBJ2-3|TRBV24-1|14|-
TGTGCCACCTCCCCCGGGTCAGCGGCAGATACGCAGTATTTT
CATSPGSAADTQYF
>-|TRBJ2-5|TRBV19|11|-
TGTGCCAGTAGGGAGGAGGGGACCCAGTACTTC
CASREEGTQYF
>-|TRBJ2-2|TRBV19|14|-
TGTGCCAGTAGTATAGTCCGACGAGCCGGGGAGCTGTTTTTT
CASSIVRRAGELFF
>-|TRBJ2-3|TRBV7-2|16|few
TGTGCCAGCAGCTTAGATCCGTTCGGGGCCAAGGATACGCAGTATTTT
CASSLDPFGAKDTQYF
>-|TRBJ2-7|TRBV7-9|15|many
TGTGCCAGCAGCGGGGGGCCGGGCGTCCTCTACGAGCAGTACTTC
CASSGGPGVLYEQYF
>TRBD1|TRBJ1-1|TRBV7-2|13|few
TGTGCCAGTAAATTCAGGGGGTACACTGAAGCTTTCTTT
CASKFRGYTEAFF
>-|TRBJ2-7|TRBV13|12|-
TGTGCCAGCAGCTCCGGACAGTACGAGCAGTACTTC
CASSSGQYEQYF
>-|TRBJ2-3|TRBV7-9|15|few
TGTGCCAGCAGCTTATTGAGGGGTAGCACAGATACGCAGTATTTT
CASSLLRGSTDTQYF
>TRBD1|TRBJ2-1|TRBV5-5|15|few
TGTGCCAGCAGCTTAGGGACAGGGGATTACAATGAGCAGTTCTTC
CASSLGTGDYNEQFF
>-|TRBJ2-7|TRBV27|16|many
TGTGCCAGCAGTTTAGGGCCGGACCCTCCCTCCTACGAGCAGTACTTC
CASSLGPDPPSYEQYF
>-|TRBJ2-5|TRBV29-1|12|few
TGCAGCGTTGGTACCCACCAAGAGACCCAGTACTTC
CSVGTHQETQYF
>TRBD1|TRBJ2-2|TRBV24-1|14|many
TGTGCCACCAGGGGACAGGGTCCCACCGGGGAGCTGTTTTTT
CATRGQGPTGELFF
>TRBD2|TRBJ2-5|TRBV12-3/TRBV12-4|16|-
TGTGCCAGCAGCCTAGTCGGGACTAGCGGGGGTGAGACCCAGTACTTC
CASSLVGTSGGETQYF
>TRBD1|TRBJ1-1|TRBV29-1|11|few
TGCAGCGTGACAGGGGTAATTGGGGCTTTCTTT
CSVTGVIGAFF
>-|TRBJ2-5|TRBV24-1|12|few
TGTGCCACCAGTCTGGGAGGAGAGACCCAGTACTTC
CATSLGGETQYF
>TRBD2|TRBJ2-1|TRBV4-3|18|few
TGCGCCAGCAGCCAAGTAGCTAGCGGGAGGGTGAACTACAATGAGCAGTTCTTC
CASSQVASGRVNYNEQFF
>TRBD2|TRBJ2-3|TRBV14|18|-
TGTGCCAGCAGCCAAGGCTTAACGCGGCGGGAGGTTAGAGATACGCAGTATTTT
CASSQGLTRREVRDTQYF
>-|TRBJ2-1|TRBV5-6|14|few
TGTGCCAGCAGCTTGCCCCGACATCGTACTGAGCAGTTCTTC
CASSLPRHRTEQFF
>-|TRBJ2-7|TRBV5-1|14|few
TGCGCCAGCAGCTTGGGTGACATCTCCTACGAGCAGTACTTC
CASSLGDISYEQYF
>-|TRBJ2-2|TRBV5-6|14|-
TGTGCCAGCAGCTTGGGAGAGCGAGGCGGGGAGCTGTTTTTT
CASSLGERGGELFF
>-|TRBJ2-7|TRBV5-1|13|many
TGCGCCAGCAGACAGGGTACGTCCTACGAGCAGTACTTC
CASRQGTSYEQYF